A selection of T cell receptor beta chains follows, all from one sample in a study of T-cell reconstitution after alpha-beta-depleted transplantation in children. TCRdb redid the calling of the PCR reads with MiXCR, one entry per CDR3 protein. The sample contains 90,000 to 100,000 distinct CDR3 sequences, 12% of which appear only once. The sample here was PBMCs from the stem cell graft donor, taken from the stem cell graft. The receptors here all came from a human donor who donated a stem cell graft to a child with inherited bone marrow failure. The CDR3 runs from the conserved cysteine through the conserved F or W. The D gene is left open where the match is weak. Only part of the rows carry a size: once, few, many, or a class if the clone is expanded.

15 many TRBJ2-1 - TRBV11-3 TGTGCCAGCAGCTTAGCGAGGGGGGGAGGGAATGAGCAGTTCTTC CASSLARGGGNEQFF
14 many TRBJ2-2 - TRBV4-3 TGCGCCAGCAGCCAAGATCGCGGGCCCGGGGAGCTGTTTTTT CASSQDRGPGELFF
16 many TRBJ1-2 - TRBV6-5 TGTGCCAGCAGCCCCAGCGAGGGACGGACGATCTATGGCTACACCTTC CASSPSEGRTIYGYTF
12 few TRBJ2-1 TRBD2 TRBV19 TGTGCCGTAGCGGGGGTGTACAATGAGCAGTTCTTC CAVAGVYNEQFF
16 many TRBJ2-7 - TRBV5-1 TGCGCCAGCAGCAACAACCCACTAGCCGTATCATACGAGCAGTACTTC CASSNNPLAVSYEQYF
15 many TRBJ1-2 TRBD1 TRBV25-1 TGTGCCAGCAGAGATACCGGGACAGGGAACTATGGCTACACCTTC CASRDTGTGNYGYTF
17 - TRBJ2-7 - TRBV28 TGTGCCAGCAGTCCCCCCCCCGGGGTGGACGGCTCCTACGAGCAGTACTTC CASSPPPGVDGSYEQYF
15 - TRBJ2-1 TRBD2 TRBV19 TGTGCCAGTAGTCTTAGCGGGCGACCCTACAATGAGCAGTTCTTC CASSLSGRPYNEQFF
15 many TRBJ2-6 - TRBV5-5 TGTGCCAGCAGCTCGCCTAGCTCTGGGGCCAACGTCCTGACTTTC CASSSPSSGANVLTF
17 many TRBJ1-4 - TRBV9 TGTGCCAGCAGCGCGAGAGGACCCGACGGACTCAATGAAAAACTGTTTTTT CASSARGPDGLNEKLFF
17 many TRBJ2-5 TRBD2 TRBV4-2 TGTGCCAGCAGCCAAGACCCCCAGCGGGGGTTCGAAGAGACCCAGTACTTC CASSQDPQRGFEETQYF
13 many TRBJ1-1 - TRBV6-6 TGTGCCAGCAGTTACTCGACTGGGGGTGAAGCTTTCTTT CASSYSTGGEAFF
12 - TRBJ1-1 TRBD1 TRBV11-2 TGTGCCAGCAGCCCCGACCGGACAGGGGCTTTCTTT CASSPDRTGAFF
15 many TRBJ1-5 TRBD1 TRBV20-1 TGCAGTGCTACCCGGACAGGGGTAGTCAGTCAGCCCCAGCATTTT CSATRTGVVSQPQHF
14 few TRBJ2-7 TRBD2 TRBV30 TGTGCCTGGAGTTCTAGCGGGTCCGGGTACGAGCAGTACTTC CAWSSSGSGYEQYF
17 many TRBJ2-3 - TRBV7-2 TGTGCCAGCAGCTCCCAAGGCGGAGCGATCCGGGCAGATACGCAGTATTTT CASSSQGGAIRADTQYF
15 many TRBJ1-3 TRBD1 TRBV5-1 TGCGCCAGCAGAATAGACAGGGGAACTGGAAACACCATATATTTT CASRIDRGTGNTIYF
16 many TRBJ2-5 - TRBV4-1 TGCGCCAGCAGCCAAGATCAGAGAAGAAGTGGGGAGACCCAGTACTTC CASSQDQRRSGETQYF
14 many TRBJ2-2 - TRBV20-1 TGCAGTGCTAGAGCTCTGCTGAATACCGGGGAGCTGTTTTTT CSARALLNTGELFF
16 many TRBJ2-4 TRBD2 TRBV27 TGTGCCAGCAGTCCCGGACTAGCGGCAGCCAAAAACATTCAGTACTTC CASSPGLAAAKNIQYF
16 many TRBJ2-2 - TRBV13 TGTGCCAGCAGCATCGCCGGACACTTGAACACCGGGGAGCTGTTTTTT CASSIAGHLNTGELFF
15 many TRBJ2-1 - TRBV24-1 TGTGCCACCAGTGATCCGTTGACAGATTACAATGAGCAGTTCTTC CATSDPLTDYNEQFF